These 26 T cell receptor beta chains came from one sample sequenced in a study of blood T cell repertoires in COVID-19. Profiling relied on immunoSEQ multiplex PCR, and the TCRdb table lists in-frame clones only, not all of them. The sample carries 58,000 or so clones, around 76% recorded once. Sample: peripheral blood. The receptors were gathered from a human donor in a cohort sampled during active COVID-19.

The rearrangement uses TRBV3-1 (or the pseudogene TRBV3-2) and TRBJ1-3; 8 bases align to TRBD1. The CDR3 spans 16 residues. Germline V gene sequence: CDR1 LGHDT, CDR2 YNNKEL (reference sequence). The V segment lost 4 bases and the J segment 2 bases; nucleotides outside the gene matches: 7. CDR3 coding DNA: TGTGCCAGCAGCCCTCGGACAGGGACAACTGGAAACACCATATATTTT. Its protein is CASSPRTGTTGNTIYF.

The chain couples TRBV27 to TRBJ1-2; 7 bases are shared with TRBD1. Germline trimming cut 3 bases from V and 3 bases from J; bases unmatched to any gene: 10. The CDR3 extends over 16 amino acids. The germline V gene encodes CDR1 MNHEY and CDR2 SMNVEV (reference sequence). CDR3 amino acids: CASSFLDRAAYYGYTF. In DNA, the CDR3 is TGTGCCAGCAGTTTCCTTGACAGGGCGGCATACTATGGCTACACCTTC.

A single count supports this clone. CDR3: CASSSLAGTLFEQYF. The DNA for the CDR3 is TGTGCCAGCAGCTCACTAGCGGGGACTTTGTTCGAGCAGTACTTC. The chain has TRBV7-2 and TRBJ2-7; 10 bases are a match to TRBD2. The CDR3 is 15 residues long. Germline CDR1 reads SGHTA; CDR2 reads FQGNSA. With V trimmed by 4 bases and J by 6 bases, 9 bases remained unmatched.

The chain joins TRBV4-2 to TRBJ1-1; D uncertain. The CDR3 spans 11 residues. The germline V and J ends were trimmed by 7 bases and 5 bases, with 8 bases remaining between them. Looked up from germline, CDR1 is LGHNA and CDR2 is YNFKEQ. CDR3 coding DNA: TGTGCCAGCAAGGCCGGGACTGAAGCTTTCTTT. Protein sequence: CASKAGTEAFF.

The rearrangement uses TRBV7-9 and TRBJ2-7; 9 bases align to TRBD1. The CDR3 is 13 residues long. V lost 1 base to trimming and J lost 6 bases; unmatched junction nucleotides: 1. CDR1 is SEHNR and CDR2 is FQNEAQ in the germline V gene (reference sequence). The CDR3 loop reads CASSLGTGAEQYF. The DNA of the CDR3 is TGTGCCAGCAGCTTAGGGACAGGGGCCGAGCAGTACTTC.

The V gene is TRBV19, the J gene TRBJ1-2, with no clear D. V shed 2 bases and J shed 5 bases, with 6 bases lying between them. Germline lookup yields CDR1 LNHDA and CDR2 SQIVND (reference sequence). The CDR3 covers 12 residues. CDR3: CASSINAYGYTF. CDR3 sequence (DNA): TGTGCCAGTAGTATAAATGCGTATGGCTACACCTTC.

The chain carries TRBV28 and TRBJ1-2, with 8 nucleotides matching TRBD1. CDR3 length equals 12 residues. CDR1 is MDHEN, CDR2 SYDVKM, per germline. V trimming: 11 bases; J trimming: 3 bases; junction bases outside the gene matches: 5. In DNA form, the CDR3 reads TGTGCCGTGGACAGGGCGGACTATGGCTACACCTTC. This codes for CAVDRADYGYTF.

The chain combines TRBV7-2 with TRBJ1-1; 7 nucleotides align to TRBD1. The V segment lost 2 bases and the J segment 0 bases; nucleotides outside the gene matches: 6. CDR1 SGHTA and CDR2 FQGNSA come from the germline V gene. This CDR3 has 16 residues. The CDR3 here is CASSLRGTALNTEAFF. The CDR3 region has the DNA TGTGCCAGCAGCTTAAGGGGGACAGCCCTGAACACTGAAGCTTTCTTT.

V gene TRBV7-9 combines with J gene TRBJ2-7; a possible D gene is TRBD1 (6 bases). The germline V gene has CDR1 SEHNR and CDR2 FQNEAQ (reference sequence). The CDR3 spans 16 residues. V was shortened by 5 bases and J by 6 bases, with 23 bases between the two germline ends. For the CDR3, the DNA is TGTGCCAGCAGCCCACATGCCGGGACAACAAGGGGCGAGCAGTACTTC. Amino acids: CASSPHAGTTRGEQYF.

CDR3 region: CASSSDGTARGYTF. The CDR3 coding sequence is TGTGCCAGCAGTTCCGACGGGACAGCGAGGGGCTACACCTTC. The chain is built from TRBV6-5 and TRBJ1-2; 7 bases match TRBD1. The germline V gene encodes CDR1 MNHEY and CDR2 SVGAGI. After removal of 4 bases from V and 8 bases from J, the junction contained 10 bases not matched to a gene. The CDR3 is 14 amino acids.

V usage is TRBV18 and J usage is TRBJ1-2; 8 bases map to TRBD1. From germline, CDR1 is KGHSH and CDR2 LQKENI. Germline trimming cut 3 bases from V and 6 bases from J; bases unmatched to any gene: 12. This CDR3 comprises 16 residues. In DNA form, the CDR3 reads TGTGCCAGCTCACCTTTACGCGATCAGGGGGCGGATGGCTACACCTTC. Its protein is CASSPLRDQGADGYTF. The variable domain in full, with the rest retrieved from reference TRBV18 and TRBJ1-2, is NAGVMQNPRHLVRRRGQEARLRCSPMKGHSHVYWYRQLPEEGLKFMVYLQKENIIDESGMPKERFSAEFPKEGPSILRIQQVVRGDSAAYFCASSPLRDQGADGYTFGSGTRLTVV.

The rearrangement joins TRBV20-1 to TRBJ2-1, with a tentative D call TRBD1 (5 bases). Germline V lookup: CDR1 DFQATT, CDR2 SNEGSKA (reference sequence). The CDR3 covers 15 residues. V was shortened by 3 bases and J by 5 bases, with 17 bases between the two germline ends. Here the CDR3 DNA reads TGCAGTGCTAGTTTGATCTCAAGGGGTAACAATGAGCAGTTCTTC. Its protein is CSASLISRGNNEQFF.

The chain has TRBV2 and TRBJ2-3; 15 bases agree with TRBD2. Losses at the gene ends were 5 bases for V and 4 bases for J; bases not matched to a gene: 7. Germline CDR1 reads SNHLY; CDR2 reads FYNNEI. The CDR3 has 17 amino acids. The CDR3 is CASSLGLAGGPADTQYF. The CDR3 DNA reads TGTGCCAGCAGTCTTGGACTAGCGGGGGGGCCAGCAGATACGCAGTATTTT.

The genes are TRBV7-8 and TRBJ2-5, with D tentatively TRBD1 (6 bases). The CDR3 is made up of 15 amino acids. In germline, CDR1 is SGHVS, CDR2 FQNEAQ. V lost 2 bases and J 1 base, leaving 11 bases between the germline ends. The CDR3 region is CASSLRQAFQETQYF. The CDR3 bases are TGTGCCAGCAGCTTAAGACAGGCTTTCCAAGAGACCCAGTACTTC.

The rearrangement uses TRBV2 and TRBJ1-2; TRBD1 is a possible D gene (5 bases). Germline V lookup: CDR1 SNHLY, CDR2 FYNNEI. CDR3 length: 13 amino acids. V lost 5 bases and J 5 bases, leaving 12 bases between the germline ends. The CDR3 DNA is TGTGCCAGCAGTCAGACAGTTTCATATGGCTACACCTTC. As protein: CASSQTVSYGYTF.

The CDR3 reads CASSLPASVYNEQFF. The CDR3 DNA follows: TGTGCCAGCAGCCTGCCGGCTAGCGTGTACAATGAGCAGTTCTTC. The chain carries TRBV5-4 and TRBJ2-1, with D perhaps TRBD2 (6 bases). CDR3 length: 15 residues. Germline V gives CDR1 SGHNT, CDR2 YYREEE (reference sequence). V lost 4 bases, J lost 4 bases, and 15 bases lay in between.

The CDR3 bases are TGTGCCAGCAGTTTACCGGATGAGGGGGAAGGATATGGCTACACCTTC. It codes for CASSLPDEGEGYGYTF. The rearrangement links TRBV28 to TRBJ1-2; D may be TRBD1 (6 bases). Germline CDR1 and CDR2: MDHEN and SYDVKM. Trimming removed 2 bases at V and 5 bases at J, with 18 bases between. This CDR3 contains 16 residues.

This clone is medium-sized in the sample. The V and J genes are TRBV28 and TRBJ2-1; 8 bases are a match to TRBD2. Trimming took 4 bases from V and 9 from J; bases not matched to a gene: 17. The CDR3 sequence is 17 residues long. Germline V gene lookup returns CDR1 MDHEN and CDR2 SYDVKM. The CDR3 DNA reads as TGTGCCAGCAGTTGGACTACTAGCGGACCCCTCGGGGGTGAGCAGTTCTTC. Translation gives CASSWTTSGPLGGEQFF.

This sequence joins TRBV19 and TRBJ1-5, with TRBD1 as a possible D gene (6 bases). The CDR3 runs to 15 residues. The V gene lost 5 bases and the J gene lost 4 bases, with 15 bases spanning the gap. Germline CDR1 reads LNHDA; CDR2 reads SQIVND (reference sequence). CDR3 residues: CASSPRDTKNQPQHF. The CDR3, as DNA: TGTGCCAGTAGTCCCCGGGACACTAAGAATCAGCCCCAGCATTTT.

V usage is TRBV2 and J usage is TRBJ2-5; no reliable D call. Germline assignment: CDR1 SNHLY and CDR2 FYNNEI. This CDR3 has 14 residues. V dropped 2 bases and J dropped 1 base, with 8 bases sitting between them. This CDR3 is CASSEREPQETQYF. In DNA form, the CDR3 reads TGTGCCAGCAGTGAAAGAGAACCCCAAGAGACCCAGTACTTC.

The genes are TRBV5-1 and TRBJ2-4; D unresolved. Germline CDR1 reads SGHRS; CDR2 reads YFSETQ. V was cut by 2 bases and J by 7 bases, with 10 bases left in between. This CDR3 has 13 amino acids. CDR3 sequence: CASSLAGPNIQYF. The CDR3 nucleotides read TGCGCCAGCAGCTTAGCAGGCCCCAACATTCAGTACTTC.

The CDR3 DNA follows: TGTGCCAGTAGTAGTCTGGCAGGGACTAACTATGGCTACACCTTC. Encoded protein: CASSSLAGTNYGYTF. This chain connects TRBV19 to TRBJ1-2; D is perhaps TRBD1 (5 bases). Germline V gene sequence: CDR1 LNHDA, CDR2 SQIVND (reference sequence). The CDR3 is made up of 15 amino acids. The V and J ends lost 4 bases and 0 bases respectively, with 12 bases between them.

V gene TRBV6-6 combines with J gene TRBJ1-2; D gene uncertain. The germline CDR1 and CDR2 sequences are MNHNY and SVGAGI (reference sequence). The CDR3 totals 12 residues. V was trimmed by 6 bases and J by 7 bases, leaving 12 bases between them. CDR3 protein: CASRREEVGYTF. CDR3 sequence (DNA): TGTGCCAGCAGAAGAGAGGAGGTTGGCTACACCTTC.

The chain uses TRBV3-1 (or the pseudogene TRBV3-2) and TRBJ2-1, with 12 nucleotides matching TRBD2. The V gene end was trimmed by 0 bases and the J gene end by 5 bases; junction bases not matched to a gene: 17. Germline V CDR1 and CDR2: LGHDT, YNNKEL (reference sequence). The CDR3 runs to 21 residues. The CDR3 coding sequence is TGTGCCAGCAGCCAAGATGGCCGGACGGAAACTAGCGGGAGGTCGAACAATGAGCAGTTCTTC. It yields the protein CASSQDGRTETSGRSNNEQFF.

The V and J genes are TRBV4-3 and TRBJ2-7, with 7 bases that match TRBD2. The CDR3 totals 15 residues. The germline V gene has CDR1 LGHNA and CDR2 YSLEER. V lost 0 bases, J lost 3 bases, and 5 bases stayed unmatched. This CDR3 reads CASSQDLAESYEQYF. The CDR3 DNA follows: TGCGCCAGCAGCCAAGATCTAGCGGAGAGCTACGAGCAGTACTTC.

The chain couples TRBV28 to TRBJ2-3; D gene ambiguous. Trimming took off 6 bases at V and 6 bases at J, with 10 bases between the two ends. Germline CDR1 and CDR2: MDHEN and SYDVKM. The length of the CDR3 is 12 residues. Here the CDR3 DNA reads TGTGCCAGCAGCTCTCTTCTGGATACGCAGTATTTT. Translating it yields CASSSLLDTQYF.